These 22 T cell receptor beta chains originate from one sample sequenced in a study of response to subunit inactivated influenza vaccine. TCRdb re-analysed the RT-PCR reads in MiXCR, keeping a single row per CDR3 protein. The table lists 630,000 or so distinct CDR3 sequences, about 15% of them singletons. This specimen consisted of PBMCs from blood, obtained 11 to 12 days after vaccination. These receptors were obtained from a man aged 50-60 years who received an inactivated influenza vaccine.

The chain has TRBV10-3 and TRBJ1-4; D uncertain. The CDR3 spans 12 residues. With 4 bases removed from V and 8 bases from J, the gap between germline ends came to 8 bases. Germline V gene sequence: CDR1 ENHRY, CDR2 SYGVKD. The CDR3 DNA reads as TGTGCCATCAGTGCGGGAGGGGAAAAACTGTTTTTT. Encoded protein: CAISAGGEKLFF.

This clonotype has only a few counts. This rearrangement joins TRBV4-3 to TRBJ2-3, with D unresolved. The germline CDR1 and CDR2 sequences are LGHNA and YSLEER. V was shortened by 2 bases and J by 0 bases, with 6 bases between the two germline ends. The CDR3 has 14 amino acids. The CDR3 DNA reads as TGCGCCAGCAGCCAAAGACCTAGCACAGATACGCAGTATTTT. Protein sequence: CASSQRPSTDTQYF.

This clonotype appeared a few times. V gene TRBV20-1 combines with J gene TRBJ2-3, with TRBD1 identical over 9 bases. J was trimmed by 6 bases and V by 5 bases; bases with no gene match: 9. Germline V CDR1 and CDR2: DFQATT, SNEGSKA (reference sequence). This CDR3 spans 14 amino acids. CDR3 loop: CSAGNRGQGDTQYF. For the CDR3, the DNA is TGCAGTGCTGGAAACAGGGGGCAAGGGGATACGCAGTATTTT.

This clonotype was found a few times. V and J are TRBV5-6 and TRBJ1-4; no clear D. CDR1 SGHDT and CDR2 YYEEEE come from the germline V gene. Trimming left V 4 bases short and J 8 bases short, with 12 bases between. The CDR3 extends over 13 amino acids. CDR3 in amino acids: CASSPARGEKLFF. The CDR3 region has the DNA TGTGCCAGCAGCCCGGCCCGAGGGGAAAAACTGTTTTTT.

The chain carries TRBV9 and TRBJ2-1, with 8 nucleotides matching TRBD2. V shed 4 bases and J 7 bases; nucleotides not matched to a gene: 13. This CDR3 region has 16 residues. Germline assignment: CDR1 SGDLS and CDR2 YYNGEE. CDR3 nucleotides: TGTGCCAGCAGCCCACCCCGGAGCGGGAGTCGAAATGAGCAGTTCTTC. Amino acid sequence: CASSPPRSGSRNEQFF.

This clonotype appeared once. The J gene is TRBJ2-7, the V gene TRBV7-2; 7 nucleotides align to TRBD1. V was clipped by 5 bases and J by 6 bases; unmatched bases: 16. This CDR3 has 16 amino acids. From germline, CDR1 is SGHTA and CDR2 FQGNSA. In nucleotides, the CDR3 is TGTGCCAGCAGCCCCGTGGCGTGGACAGGCAGGAGCGAGCAGTACTTC. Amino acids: CASSPVAWTGRSEQYF.

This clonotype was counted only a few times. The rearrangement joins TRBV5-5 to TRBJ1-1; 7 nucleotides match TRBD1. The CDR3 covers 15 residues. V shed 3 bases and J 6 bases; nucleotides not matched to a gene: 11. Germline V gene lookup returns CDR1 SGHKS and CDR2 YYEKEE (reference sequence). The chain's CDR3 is CASSWDSGIGAEAFF. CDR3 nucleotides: TGTGCCAGCAGCTGGGACAGTGGGATTGGCGCTGAAGCTTTCTTT.

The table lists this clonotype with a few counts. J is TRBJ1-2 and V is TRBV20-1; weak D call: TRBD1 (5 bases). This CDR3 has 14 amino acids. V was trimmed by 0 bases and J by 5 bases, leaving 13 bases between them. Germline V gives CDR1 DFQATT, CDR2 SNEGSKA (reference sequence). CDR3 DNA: TGCAGTGCTAGAGATTCAGGGTCTCTGTATGGCTACACCTTC. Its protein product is CSARDSGSLYGYTF.

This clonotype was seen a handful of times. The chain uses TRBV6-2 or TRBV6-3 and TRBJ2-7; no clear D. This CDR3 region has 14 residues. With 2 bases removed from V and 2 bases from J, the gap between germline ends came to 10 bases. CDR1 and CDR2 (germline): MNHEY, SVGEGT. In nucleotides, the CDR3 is TGTGCCAGCAGTTACGGCCCAGTCACCTACGAGCAGTACTTC. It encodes CASSYGPVTYEQYF.

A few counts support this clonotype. CDR3 amino acids: CASSYLAGDPYTDTQYF. The CDR3 DNA reads TGTGCCAGCAGTTATCTAGCGGGGGACCCCTACACAGATACGCAGTATTTT. This chain connects TRBV6-5 to TRBJ2-3; 10 bases are a match to TRBD2. V lost 3 bases, J lost 2 bases, and 8 bases stayed unmatched. In germline, CDR1 is MNHEY, CDR2 SVGAGI. The CDR3 is 17 amino acids.

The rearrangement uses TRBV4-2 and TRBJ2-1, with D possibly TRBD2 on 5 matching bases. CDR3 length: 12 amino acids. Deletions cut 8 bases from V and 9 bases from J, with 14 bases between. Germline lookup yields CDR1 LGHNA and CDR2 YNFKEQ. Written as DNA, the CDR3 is TGTGCCAGCGGGATTTCAGAGGGTGAGCAGTTCTTC. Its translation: CASGISEGEQFF.

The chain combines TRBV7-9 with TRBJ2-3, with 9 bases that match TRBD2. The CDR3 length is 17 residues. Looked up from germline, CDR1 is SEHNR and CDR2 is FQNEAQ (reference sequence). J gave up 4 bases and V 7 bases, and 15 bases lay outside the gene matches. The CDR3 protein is CASKTLAGARGPDTQYF. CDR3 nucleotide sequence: TGTGCCAGCAAGACATTAGCGGGGGCGCGGGGCCCAGATACGCAGTATTTT.

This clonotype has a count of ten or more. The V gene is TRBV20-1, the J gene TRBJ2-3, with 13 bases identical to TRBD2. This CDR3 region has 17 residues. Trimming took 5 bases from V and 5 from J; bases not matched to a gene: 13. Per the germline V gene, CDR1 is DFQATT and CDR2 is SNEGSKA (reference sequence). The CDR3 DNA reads TGCAGTGCTGGGACTAGCGGGACCGGTTTTCTTCTAGATACGCAGTATTTT. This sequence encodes CSAGTSGTGFLLDTQYF.

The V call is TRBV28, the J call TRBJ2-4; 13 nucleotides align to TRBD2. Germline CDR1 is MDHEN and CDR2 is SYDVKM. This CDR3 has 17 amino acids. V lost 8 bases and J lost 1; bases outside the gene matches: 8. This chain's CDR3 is CASGGLAGANAKNIQYF. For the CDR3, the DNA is TGTGCCAGCGGTGGACTAGCGGGAGCTAATGCCAAAAACATTCAGTACTTC.

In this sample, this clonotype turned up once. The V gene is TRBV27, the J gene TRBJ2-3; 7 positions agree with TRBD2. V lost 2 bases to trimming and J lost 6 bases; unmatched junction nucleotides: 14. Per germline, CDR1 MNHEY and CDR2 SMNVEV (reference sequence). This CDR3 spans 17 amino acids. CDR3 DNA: TGTGCCAGCAGTTTAGGGCATCTCCAGCGGGGATCGGATACGCAGTATTTT. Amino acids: CASSLGHLQRGSDTQYF.

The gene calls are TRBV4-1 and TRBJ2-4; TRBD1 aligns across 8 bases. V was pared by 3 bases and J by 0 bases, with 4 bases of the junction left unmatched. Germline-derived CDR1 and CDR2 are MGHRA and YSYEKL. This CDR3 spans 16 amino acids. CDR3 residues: CASSHIGQGAKNIQYF. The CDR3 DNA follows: TGCGCCAGCAGCCATATTGGACAGGGAGCCAAAAACATTCAGTACTTC.

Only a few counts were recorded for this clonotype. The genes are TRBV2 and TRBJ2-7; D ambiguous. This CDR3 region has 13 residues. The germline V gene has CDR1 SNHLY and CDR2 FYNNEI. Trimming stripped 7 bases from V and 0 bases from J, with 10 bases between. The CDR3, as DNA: TGTGCCAGCATGAAGGGTTCCTCCTACGAGCAGTACTTC. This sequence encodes CASMKGSSYEQYF. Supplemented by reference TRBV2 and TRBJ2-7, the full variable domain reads EPEVTQTPSHQVTQMGQEVILRCVPISNHLYFYWYRQILGQKVEFLVSFYNNEISEKSEIFDDQFSVERPDGSNFTLKIRSTKLEDSAMYFCASMKGSSYEQYFGPGTRLTVT.

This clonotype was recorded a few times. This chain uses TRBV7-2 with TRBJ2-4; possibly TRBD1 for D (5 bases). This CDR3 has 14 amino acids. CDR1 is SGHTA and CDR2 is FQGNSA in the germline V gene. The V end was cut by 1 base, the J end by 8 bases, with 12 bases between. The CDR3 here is CASSLEGPGDIQYF. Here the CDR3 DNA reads TGTGCCAGCAGCTTAGAGGGGCCTGGGGACATTCAGTACTTC.

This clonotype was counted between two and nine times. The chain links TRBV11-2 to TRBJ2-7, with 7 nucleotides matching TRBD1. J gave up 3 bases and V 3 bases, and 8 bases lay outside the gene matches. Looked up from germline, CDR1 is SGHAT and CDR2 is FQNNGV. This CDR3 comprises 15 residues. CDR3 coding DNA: TGTGCCAGCAGCTTGGAGACAGGGAATCACTACGAGCAGTACTTC. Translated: CASSLETGNHYEQYF.

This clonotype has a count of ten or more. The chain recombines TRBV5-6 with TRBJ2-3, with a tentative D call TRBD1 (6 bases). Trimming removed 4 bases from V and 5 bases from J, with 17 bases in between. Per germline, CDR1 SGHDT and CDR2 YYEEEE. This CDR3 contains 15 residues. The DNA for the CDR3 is TGTGCCAGCAGCCAAGGCGCAGGGGTAGGAGATACGCAGTATTTT. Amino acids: CASSQGAGVGDTQYF.

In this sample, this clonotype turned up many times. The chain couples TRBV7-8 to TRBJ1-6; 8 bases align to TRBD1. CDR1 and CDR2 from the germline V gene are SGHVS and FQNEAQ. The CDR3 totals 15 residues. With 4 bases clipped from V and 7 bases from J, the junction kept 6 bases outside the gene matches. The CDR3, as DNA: TGTGCCAGCAGCTCCAGACAGGGGCCGAATTCACCCCTCCACTTT. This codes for CASSSRQGPNSPLHF.

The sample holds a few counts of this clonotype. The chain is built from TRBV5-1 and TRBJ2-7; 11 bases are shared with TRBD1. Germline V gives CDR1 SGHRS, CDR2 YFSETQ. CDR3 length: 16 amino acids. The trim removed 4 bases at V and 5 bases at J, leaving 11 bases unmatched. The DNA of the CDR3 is TGCGCCAGCAGCGCGGCCGGGACAGGGGGTTCCCACGAGCAGTACTTC. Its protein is CASSAAGTGGSHEQYF.